The present entry profiles one TCR beta chain with its context. Antigen unknown. This CDR3 comprises 15 residues. Germline CDR1 and CDR2: SNHLY and FYNNEI. Trimming pared 6 bases from V and 6 bases from J, leaving 15 bases between. After around 10 days in culture, the CD4+ T cells were isolated. Participants each got two BNT162b2 or mRNA-1273 vaccine doses. The data are from a study of vaccination effects on CD4 cells after COVID-19. The data were produced by immunoSEQ multiplex PCR, yet TCRdb's version contains in-frame clones alone and is incomplete. The top ten clones hold 2% to 3% of a sample with some 69,000 clones, approximately 73% of them seen once.

The TCR sequence derives from a human donor who received a COVID-19 vaccine. The sequenced sample was CD4+ T cells from PBMCs cultured without peptide, obtained after COVID-19 vaccination. This sequence joins TRBV2 and TRBJ1-6, with D hard to call. CDR3 region: CASRLRTGINSPLHF. CDR3 DNA sequence: TGTGCCAGCAGATTGAGGACGGGGATTAATTCACCCCTCCACTTT. Full variable domain (outside the CDR3, taken from reference TRBV2 and TRBJ1-6): EPEVTQTPSHQVTQMGQEVILRCVPISNHLYFYWYRQILGQKVEFLVSFYNNEISEKSEIFDDQFSVERPDGSNFTLKIRSTKLEDSAMYFCASRLRTGINSPLHFGNGTRLTVT.